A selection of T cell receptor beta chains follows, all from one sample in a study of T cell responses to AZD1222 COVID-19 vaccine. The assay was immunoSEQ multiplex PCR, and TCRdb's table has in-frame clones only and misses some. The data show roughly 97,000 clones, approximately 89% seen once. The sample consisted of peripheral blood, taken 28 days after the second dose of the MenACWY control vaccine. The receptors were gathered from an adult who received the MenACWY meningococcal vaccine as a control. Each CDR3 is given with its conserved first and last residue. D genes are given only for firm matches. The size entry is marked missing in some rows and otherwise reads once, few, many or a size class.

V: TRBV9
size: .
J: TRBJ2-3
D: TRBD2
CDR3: CASSVSSGGTDTQYF
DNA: TGTGCCAGCAGCGTATCTAGCGGGGGTACAGATACGCAGTATTTT

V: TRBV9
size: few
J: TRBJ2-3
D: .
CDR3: CASSAGGWKFTDTQYF
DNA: TGTGCCAGCAGCGCCGGAGGGTGGAAATTCACAGATACGCAGTATTTT

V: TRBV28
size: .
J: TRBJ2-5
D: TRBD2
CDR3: CASSSRTSGPQETQYF
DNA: TGTGCCAGCAGTTCCCGGACTAGCGGGCCTCAAGAGACCCAGTACTTC

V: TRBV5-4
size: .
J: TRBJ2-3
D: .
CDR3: CASSFTDTQYF
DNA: TGTGCCAGCAGCTTCACAGATACGCAGTATTTT

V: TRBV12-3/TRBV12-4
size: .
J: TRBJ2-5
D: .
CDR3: CASSLGGQETQYF
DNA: TGTGCCAGCAGTTTAGGCGGGCAAGAGACCCAGTACTTC

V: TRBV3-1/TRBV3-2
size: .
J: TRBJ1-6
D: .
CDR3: CASSQDDIDNSPLHF
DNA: TGTGCCAGCAGCCAAGATGACATTGACAATTCACCCCTCCACTTT

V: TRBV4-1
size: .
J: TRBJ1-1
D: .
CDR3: CASSQGPVDTEAFF
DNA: TGCGCCAGCAGCCAAGGCCCAGTGGACACTGAAGCTTTCTTT

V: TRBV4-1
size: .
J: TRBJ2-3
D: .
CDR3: CASSQEPTGTDTQYF
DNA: TGCGCCAGCAGCCAAGAACCGACAGGCACAGATACGCAGTATTTT

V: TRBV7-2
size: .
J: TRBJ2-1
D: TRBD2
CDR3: CASSPPSGGVSGEQFF
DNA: TGTGCCAGCAGCCCACCCAGCGGGGGGGTCTCGGGTGAGCAGTTCTTC

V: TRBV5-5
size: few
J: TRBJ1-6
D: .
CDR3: CASSHWNRANSPLHF
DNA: TGTGCCAGCAGCCATTGGAACAGGGCTAATTCACCCCTCCACTTT

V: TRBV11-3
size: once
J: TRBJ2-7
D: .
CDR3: CAPHWIHYEQYF
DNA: TGTGCCCCCCATTGGATACACTACGAGCAGTACTTC

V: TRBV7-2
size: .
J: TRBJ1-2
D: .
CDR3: CASSLRTSDYGYTF
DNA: TGTGCCAGCAGCTTGCGGACGTCGGACTATGGCTACACCTTC

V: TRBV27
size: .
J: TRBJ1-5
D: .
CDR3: CASRPDRRNQPQHF
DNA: TGTGCCAGCAGACCCGACCGGCGCAATCAGCCCCAGCATTTT

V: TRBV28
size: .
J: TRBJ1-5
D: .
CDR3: CASSLSQPQHF
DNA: TGTGCCAGCAGTTTGAGTCAGCCCCAGCATTTT

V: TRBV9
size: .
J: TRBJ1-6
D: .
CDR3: CASSGRQTNSPLHF
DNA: TGTGCCAGCAGCGGCCGGCAGACCAATTCACCCCTCCACTTT

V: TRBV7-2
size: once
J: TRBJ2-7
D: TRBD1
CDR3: CASSPGTGREQYF
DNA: TGTGCCAGCAGCCCCGGGACAGGCCGAGAGCAGTACTTC

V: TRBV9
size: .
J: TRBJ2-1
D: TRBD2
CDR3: CASSVATPAGTSGGAAGDEQFF
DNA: TGTGCCAGCAGCGTAGCTACCCCCGCCGGGACTAGCGGGGGGGCCGCGGGGGATGAGCAGTTCTTC

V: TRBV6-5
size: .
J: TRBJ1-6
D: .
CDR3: CASRAGSRNSPLHF
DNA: TGTGCCAGCAGAGCAGGGTCGCGTAATTCACCCCTCCACTTT

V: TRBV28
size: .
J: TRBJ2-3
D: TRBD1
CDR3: CASSLQGASLTDTQYF
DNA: TGTGCCAGCAGCCTACAGGGGGCATCTCTGACAGATACGCAGTATTTT

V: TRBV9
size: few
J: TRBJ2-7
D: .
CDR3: CASSANGTPLEEQYF
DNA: TGTGCCAGCAGCGCGAACGGGACACCCCTGGAGGAGCAGTACTTC

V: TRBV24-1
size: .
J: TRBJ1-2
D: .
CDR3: CATSDGGGYTF
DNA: TGTGCCACCAGTGACGGAGGAGGCTACACCTTC

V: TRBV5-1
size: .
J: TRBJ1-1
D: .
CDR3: CASSWRLGTEAFF
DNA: TGCGCCAGCAGCTGGCGACTGGGTACTGAAGCTTTCTTT

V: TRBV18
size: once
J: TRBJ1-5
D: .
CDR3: CASSGSDSNQPQHF
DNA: TGTGCCAGCTCAGGCAGCGATAGCAATCAGCCCCAGCATTTT

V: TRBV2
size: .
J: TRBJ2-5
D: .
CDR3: CASSDLQETQYF
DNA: TGTGCCAGCAGTGATCTCCAGGAGACCCAGTACTTC

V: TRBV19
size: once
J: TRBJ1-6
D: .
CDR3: CASSMGGSSYNSPLHF
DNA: TGTGCCAGTAGTATGGGAGGGAGCTCCTATAATTCACCCCTCCACTTT

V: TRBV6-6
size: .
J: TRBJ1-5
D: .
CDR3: CASSYAGQRGQPQHF
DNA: TGTGCCAGCAGTTACGCTGGACAGCGGGGTCAGCCCCAGCATTTT

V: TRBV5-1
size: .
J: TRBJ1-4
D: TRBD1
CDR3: CASSLAIWGQGSPNEKLFF
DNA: TGCGCCAGCAGCTTGGCCATATGGGGACAGGGGTCTCCTAATGAAAAACTGTTTTTT

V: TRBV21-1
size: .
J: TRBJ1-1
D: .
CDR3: CASSKVPQGAENTEAFF
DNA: TGTGCCAGCAGCAAGGTACCACAGGGGGCTGAGAACACTGAAGCTTTCTTT

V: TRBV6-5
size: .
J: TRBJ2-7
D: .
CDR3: CASGFPGRLSYEQYF
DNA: TGTGCCAGCGGATTCCCGGGACGGCTTTCCTACGAGCAGTACTTC

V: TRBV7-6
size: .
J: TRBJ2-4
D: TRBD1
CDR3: CASSSQTGVKNIQYF
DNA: TGTGCCAGCAGCTCTCAAACAGGGGTCAAAAACATTCAGTACTTC

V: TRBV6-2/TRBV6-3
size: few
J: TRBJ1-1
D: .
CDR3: CASSYHDRPSEAFF
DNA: TGTGCCAGCAGTTACCATGACAGGCCCAGTGAAGCTTTCTTT

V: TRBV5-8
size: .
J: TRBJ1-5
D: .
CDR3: CASSLARGRSNQPQHF
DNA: TGTGCCAGCAGCTTGGCCAGGGGTCGTAGCAATCAGCCCCAGCATTTT

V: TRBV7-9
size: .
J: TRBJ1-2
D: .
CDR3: CASSLGPYGYTF
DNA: TGTGCCAGCAGCTTAGGTCCATATGGCTACACCTTC

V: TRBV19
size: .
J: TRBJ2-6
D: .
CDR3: CASSIGQVGQAGANVLTF
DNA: TGTGCCAGTAGTATTGGGCAGGTGGGGCAGGCTGGGGCCAACGTCCTGACTTTC

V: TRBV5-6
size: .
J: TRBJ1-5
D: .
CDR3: CASSRMGSQDRPQHF
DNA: TGTGCCAGCAGTAGAATGGGCAGCCAGGACCGGCCCCAGCATTTT

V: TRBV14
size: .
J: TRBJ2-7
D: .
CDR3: CASSQLMDPGYEQYF
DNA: TGTGCCAGCAGCCAACTTATGGACCCCGGCTACGAGCAGTACTTC

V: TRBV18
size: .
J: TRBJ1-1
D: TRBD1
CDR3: CASSPRTGGYTEAFF
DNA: TGTGCCAGCTCACCACGAACAGGGGGCTACACTGAAGCTTTCTTT

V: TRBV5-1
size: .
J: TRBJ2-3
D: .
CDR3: CASSHPVGRENTDTQYF
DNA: TGCGCCAGCAGCCATCCTGTAGGTCGGGAAAACACAGATACGCAGTATTTT

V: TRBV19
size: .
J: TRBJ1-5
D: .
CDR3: CASSMDQGYGDQPQHF
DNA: TGTGCCAGTAGTATGGACCAGGGGTACGGAGATCAGCCCCAGCATTTT

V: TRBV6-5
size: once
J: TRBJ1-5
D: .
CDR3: CASRIDPYSNQPQHF
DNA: TGTGCCAGCAGAATAGACCCTTATAGCAATCAGCCCCAGCATTTT

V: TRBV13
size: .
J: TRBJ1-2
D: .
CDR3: CASSLDRQGSNYGYTF
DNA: TGTGCCAGCAGCTTAGATCGCCAGGGGTCTAACTATGGCTACACCTTC